The 27 T cell receptor beta chains listed next were all sequenced from one sample in a study of beta chain features in type 1 diabetes. The whole isolated RNA underwent reverse transcription, so sequencing captured expressed TCRB transcripts. Assay used: immunoSEQ multiplex PCR; TCRdb lists only in-frame clones, some missing. The table records 250,000 to 300,000 clones, about 7.8% of them present only once. The sequenced material came from central memory CD4+ T cells from blood. Receptors originate from a woman in her late teens or twenties in good health.

The chain recombines TRBV30 with TRBJ2-1; 12 bases are a match to TRBD2. The germline V gene encodes CDR1 GTSNPN and CDR2 SVGIG (reference sequence). The ends lost 7 bases at V and 7 bases at J; junction bases unmatched: 5. The CDR3 has 13 residues. Written as DNA, the CDR3 is TGTGCCTCCCGACTAGCGGGAGTGAATGAGCAGTTCTTC. Amino acid sequence: CASRLAGVNEQFF.

This clone was counted many times. This chain connects TRBV4-2 to TRBJ2-1, with D maybe TRBD1 (5 bases). Germline assignment: CDR1 LGHNA and CDR2 YNFKEQ. The V gene lost 2 bases and the J gene lost 0 bases, with 8 bases spanning the gap. The CDR3 is 15 residues long. The CDR3 loop is CASSQPQGSYNEQFF. For the CDR3, the DNA is TGTGCCAGCAGCCAACCGCAGGGCTCCTACAATGAGCAGTTCTTC.

The sample holds many counts of this clone. The junction and the germline gene differ at one end; a read error may be behind it. V usage is TRBV7-7 and J usage is TRBJ1-1; TRBD1 agrees at 8 bases. The length of the CDR3 is 13 residues. CDR1 and CDR2 from the germline V gene are SSHAT and FNYEAQ (reference sequence). The CDR3 loop reads CASSLDRGTEAFF. The DNA for the CDR3 is TGTGCTAGCAGCTTAGACAGGGGTACTGAAGCTTTCTTT.

The chain is built from TRBV6-1 and TRBJ2-7; weak D call: TRBD1 (5 bases). The V gene lost 0 bases and the J gene lost 7 bases, with 13 bases spanning the gap. This CDR3 has 14 residues. CDR1 is MNHNS, CDR2 SASEGT, per germline. CDR3 residues: CASSEAWQGREQYV. CDR3 coding DNA: TGTGCCAGCAGTGAAGCGTGGCAGGGAAGGGAGCAGTACGTC.

This clone appeared a few times. In the same sample, other DNA sequences code for this CDR3. This chain links TRBV7-2 with TRBJ2-5; D is ambiguous. Per germline, CDR1 SGHTA and CDR2 FQGNSA. The V and J ends lost 1 base and 5 bases respectively, with 11 bases between them. This CDR3 region has 14 residues. CDR3 nucleotide sequence: TGTGCCAGCAGCTTAGTAGGCAGATTGGAGACCCAGTACTTC. Translating gives CASSLVGRLETQYF.

The chain couples TRBV5-6 to TRBJ1-2; D is ambiguous. The CDR3 is 14 amino acids. V lost 4 bases and J 6 bases, leaving 16 bases between the germline ends. Germline V gene lookup returns CDR1 SGHDT and CDR2 YYEEEE. CDR3 protein: CASSLPTGANGYTF. The CDR3 DNA is TGTGCCAGCAGCCTACCGACGGGCGCCAATGGCTACACCTTC. The whole variable domain, filled in from reference TRBV5-6 and TRBJ1-2, reads DAGVTQSPTHLIKTRGQQVTLRCSPKSGHDTVSWYQQALGQGPQFIFQYYEEEERQRGNFPDRFSGHQFPNYSSELNVNALLLGDSALYLCASSLPTGANGYTFGSGTRLTVV.

The chain recombines TRBV2 with TRBJ1-1, with 7 bases that match TRBD1. The trim removed 5 bases at V and 4 bases at J, leaving 1 base unmatched. CDR1 and CDR2 from the germline V gene are SNHLY and FYNNEI. The CDR3 length is 12 residues. The CDR3 sequence: CASSNRGTEAFF. For the CDR3, the DNA is TGTGCCAGCAGTAACAGGGGCACTGAAGCTTTCTTT.

This clone was detected only a few times. This rearrangement joins TRBV9 to TRBJ2-5; TRBD2 matches at 13 bases. Trimming took 1 base from V and 7 from J; bases not matched to a gene: 13. From germline, CDR1 is SGDLS and CDR2 YYNGEE. The CDR3 runs to 18 residues. The CDR3 reads CASSVTLGLAGARWTQYF. The CDR3 DNA sequence: TGTGCCAGCAGCGTAACCCTCGGACTAGCGGGGGCCAGGTGGACCCAGTACTTC. Filled out from reference TRBV9 and TRBJ2-5, the complete variable domain reads DSGVTQTPKHLITATGQRVTLRCSPRSGDLSVYWYQQSLDQGLQFLIQYYNGEERAKGNILERFSAQQFPDLHSELNLSSLELGDSALYFCASSVTLGLAGARWTQYFGPGTRLLVL.

This clone came up a few times. The chain links TRBV19 to TRBJ1-2; D call uncertain. The V end lost 6 bases, the J end lost 0 bases, and 14 bases lay between the germline ends. The CDR3 is 15 amino acids. Germline V gene data show CDR1 as LNHDA and CDR2 as SQIVND (reference sequence). CDR3 loop: CASRRTQGTNYGYTF. As DNA, the CDR3 is TGTGCCAGTAGAAGAACTCAAGGGACTAACTATGGCTACACCTTC.

The chain is built from TRBV9 and TRBJ2-3; perhaps TRBD2 as D (6 bases). Germline V lookup: CDR1 SGDLS, CDR2 YYNGEE. V was shortened by 0 bases and J by 8 bases, with 13 bases between the two germline ends. The CDR3 loop spans 14 amino acids. The chain's CDR3 is CASSVGGDGVTQYF. Here the CDR3 DNA reads TGTGCCAGCAGCGTAGGCGGGGATGGGGTTACGCAGTATTTT.

In its sample, this clone was seen a few times. V usage is TRBV5-4 and J usage is TRBJ2-1; D gene ambiguous. Germline CDR1 and CDR2: SGHNT and YYREEE (reference sequence). This CDR3 has 13 amino acids. V was cut by 4 bases and J by 10 bases, with 15 bases left in between. As DNA, the CDR3 is TGTGCCAGCAGCCCCAGCCCCCTTTCGGAGCAGTTCTTC. Translating gives CASSPSPLSEQFF.

The chain is built from TRBV4-3 and TRBJ1-2; 8 bases match TRBD1. The CDR3 is 16 amino acids. Trimming took 0 bases from V and 7 from J; bases not matched to a gene: 10. CDR1 and CDR2 from the germline V gene are LGHNA and YSLEER. The CDR3 sequence: CASSQDEGGQGGGYTF. The CDR3 nucleotides are TGCGCCAGCAGCCAAGACGAAGGCGGACAGGGAGGTGGCTACACCTTC.

This clone was detected many times. The chain recombines TRBV7-2 with TRBJ1-5, with D unresolved. The CDR3 is 14 residues long. Germline V CDR1 and CDR2: SGHTA, FQGNSA. Trimming pared 5 bases from V and 3 bases from J, leaving 11 bases between. The CDR3 region is CASSPDGTNQPQHF. DNA of the CDR3: TGTGCCAGCAGCCCGGACGGTACCAATCAGCCCCAGCATTTT.

This clone was recorded a few times. The chain has TRBV15 and TRBJ2-1, with a weak D call TRBD1 (6 bases). The CDR3 spans 14 residues. The germline V gene has CDR1 LNHNV and CDR2 YYDKDF (reference sequence). Trimming cost V 1 base and J 6 bases, with 10 bases left between them. CDR3 sequence reads: CATSRVQGFNEQFF. In DNA, the CDR3 is TGTGCCACCAGCAGAGTACAGGGTTTCAATGAGCAGTTCTTC. The whole variable domain, filled in from reference TRBV15 and TRBJ2-1, reads DAMVIQNPRYQVTQFGKPVTLSCSQTLNHNVMYWYQQKSSQAPKLLFHYYDKDFNNEADTPDNFQSRRPNTSFCFLDIRSPGLGDTAMYLCATSRVQGFNEQFFGPGTRLTVL.

In this sample, this clone is medium-sized. The chain uses TRBV4-1 and TRBJ2-2; D is unresolved. Germline V gene data show CDR1 as MGHRA and CDR2 as YSYEKL. This CDR3 has 15 residues. V dropped 1 base and J dropped 6 bases, with 12 bases sitting between them. CDR3 DNA: TGCGCCAGCAGCCAAGTCGTAGGATCCCCCGGGGAGCTGTTTTTT. Translating it yields CASSQVVGSPGELFF.

The table lists this clone with a few counts. The V call is TRBV7-2, the J call TRBJ2-7; 7 nucleotides align to TRBD1. The CDR3 totals 15 residues. Germline assignment: CDR1 SGHTA and CDR2 FQGNSA. Unmatched junction bases numbered 8, after V lost 1 base and J lost 5 bases. Here the CDR3 DNA reads TGTGCCAGCAGCTTAGACCAACAGGGGTACAACGAGCAGTACTTC. This sequence encodes CASSLDQQGYNEQYF.

In this sample, this clone turned up a few times. The V call is TRBV9, the J call TRBJ1-1, with no clear D. The V gene lost 0 bases and the J gene lost 3 bases, with 12 bases spanning the gap. This CDR3 is built from 15 residues. Germline CDR1 reads SGDLS; CDR2 reads YYNGEE. CDR3 in amino acids: CASSVAPGRDTEAFF. The CDR3 nucleotides read TGTGCCAGCAGCGTAGCGCCGGGTCGCGACACTGAAGCTTTCTTT.

This clone has just a few counts. The chain carries TRBV5-1 and TRBJ2-2; D may be TRBD2 (6 bases). The CDR3 is 15 residues long. CDR1 SGHRS and CDR2 YFSETQ come from the germline V gene. V was cut by 4 bases and J by 2 bases, with 12 bases left in between. The CDR3 spells CASSLSGINTGELFF. CDR3 bases: TGCGCCAGCAGCCTTAGCGGAATAAACACCGGGGAGCTGTTTTTT.

The J gene is TRBJ1-6, the V gene TRBV5-6; D remains ambiguous. Germline CDR1 SGHDT, CDR2 YYEEEE. V lost 1 base to trimming and J lost 8 bases, with 16 bases between them. This CDR3 is 16 amino acids long. CDR3 amino acids: CASSLYVAGFDSPLHF. CDR3 sequence (DNA): TGTGCCAGCAGCTTGTATGTCGCAGGTTTCGATTCACCCCTCCACTTT. Supplemented by reference TRBV5-6 and TRBJ1-6, the full variable domain reads DAGVTQSPTHLIKTRGQQVTLRCSPKSGHDTVSWYQQALGQGPQFIFQYYEEEERQRGNFPDRFSGHQFPNYSSELNVNALLLGDSALYLCASSLYVAGFDSPLHFGNGTRLTVT.

This clone came up a few times. The V gene is TRBV9, the J gene TRBJ2-1; 7 bases are shared with TRBD2. The CDR3 has 18 amino acids. The junction had 15 bases not matched to a gene; V was cut back by 3 bases and J by 3 bases. The V gene's germline CDR1 is SGDLS and CDR2 YYNGEE. CDR3 amino acids: CASSGSGIAVRLYNEQFF. For the CDR3, the DNA is TGTGCCAGCAGCGGGAGCGGGATTGCGGTCCGACTCTACAATGAGCAGTTCTTC.

The chain uses TRBV7-2 and TRBJ2-5, with a tentative D call TRBD1 (5 bases). The germline gives CDR1 SGHTA, CDR2 FQGNSA. The CDR3 is 16 residues long. Trimming removed 4 bases at V and 5 bases at J, with 20 bases between. CDR3 protein: CASSYRPQDLGETQYF. CDR3 DNA sequence: TGTGCCAGCAGCTACAGGCCTCAGGACCTCGGGGAGACCCAGTACTTC.

This clone was seen only a few times. The chain's CDR3 is CASSQISGIAGMYEQYF. Written as DNA, the CDR3 is TGTGCCAGCAGCCAAATTAGTGGGATAGCGGGGATGTACGAGCAGTACTTC. This chain uses TRBV4-2 with TRBJ2-7; 8 positions match TRBD2. The CDR3 covers 17 residues. Looked up from germline, CDR1 is LGHNA and CDR2 is YNFKEQ. Trimming removed 2 bases from V and 4 bases from J; junction bases left unmatched: 13.

As to this clone: Just one base apart from a much larger clone, this may be a read error. The chain links TRBV7-2 to TRBJ1-2, with TRBD1 as a possible D gene (5 bases). Trimming shortened V by 2 bases and J by 4 bases, and 5 bases separated the two germline ends. Germline CDR1 reads SGHTA; CDR2 reads FQGNSA. The CDR3 runs to 12 residues. The CDR3 reads CASSLTGYGYTF. Written as DNA, the CDR3 is TGTGCCAGCAGCTTAACAGGCTATGGCTACACCTTC.

In its sample, this clone was seen a few times. The chain recombines TRBV19 with TRBJ2-3; 9 nucleotides align to TRBD1. CDR1 and CDR2 from the germline V gene are LNHDA and SQIVND (reference sequence). This CDR3 has 14 amino acids. Trimming cost V 4 bases and J 6 bases; bases outside gene matches: 5. CDR3 sequence reads: CASSTRTGADTQYF. In nucleotides, the CDR3 is TGTGCCAGTAGTACACGGACAGGGGCGGATACGCAGTATTTT.

This clone has at least ten counts. V gene TRBV18 combines with J gene TRBJ1-3, with D hard to call. The CDR3 extends over 13 amino acids. The germline gives CDR1 KGHSH, CDR2 LQKENI. Trimming took 3 bases from V and 4 from J, leaving 7 bases between them. The CDR3 nucleotides are TGTGCCAGCTCACCGTCAACCGGAAACACCATATATTTT. Protein: CASSPSTGNTIYF.

The gene calls are TRBV7-2 and TRBJ2-1; no reliable D call. The CDR3 is made up of 14 amino acids. V was trimmed by 5 bases and J by 1 base, leaving 9 bases between them. Germline CDR1 is SGHTA and CDR2 is FQGNSA. CDR3 nucleotides: TGTGCCAGCAGCCGGACGGTGTCCTACAATGAGCAGTTCTTC. This codes for CASSRTVSYNEQFF.

This clone showed up just a few times. This CDR3 reads CASSSTTEQFF. Here the CDR3 DNA reads TGTGCCAGCAGTTCCACGACAGAGCAGTTCTTC. The genes are TRBV27 and TRBJ2-1, with D unresolved. The V gene's germline CDR1 is MNHEY and CDR2 SMNVEV (reference sequence). V lost 4 bases and J 10 bases, leaving 8 bases between the germline ends. This CDR3 contains 11 residues.